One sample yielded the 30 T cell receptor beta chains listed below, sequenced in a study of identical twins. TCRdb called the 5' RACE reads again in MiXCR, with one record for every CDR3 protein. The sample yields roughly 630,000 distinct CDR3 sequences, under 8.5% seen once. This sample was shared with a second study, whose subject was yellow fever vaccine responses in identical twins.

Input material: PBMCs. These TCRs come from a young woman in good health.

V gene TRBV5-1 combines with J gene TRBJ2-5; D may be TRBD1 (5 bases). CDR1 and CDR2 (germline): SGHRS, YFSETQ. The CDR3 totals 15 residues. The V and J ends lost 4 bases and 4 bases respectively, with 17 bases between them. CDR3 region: CASSPGRAGLETQYF. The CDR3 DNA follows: TGCGCCAGCAGCCCCGGCCGGGCAGGGCTAGAGACCCAGTACTTC.

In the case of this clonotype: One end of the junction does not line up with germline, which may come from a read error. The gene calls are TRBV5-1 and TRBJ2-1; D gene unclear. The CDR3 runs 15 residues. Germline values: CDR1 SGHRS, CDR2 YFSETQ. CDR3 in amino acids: CASSLDPQYYYEQFF. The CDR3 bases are TGCGCCAGCAGCTTGGACCCACAGTACTACTATGAGCAGTTCTTC.

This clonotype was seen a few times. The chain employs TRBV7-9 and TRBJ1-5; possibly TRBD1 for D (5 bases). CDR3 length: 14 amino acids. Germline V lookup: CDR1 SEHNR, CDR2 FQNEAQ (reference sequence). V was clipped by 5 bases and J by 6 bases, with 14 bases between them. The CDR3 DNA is TGTGCCAGCAGCCGGGACGGCGGCGGTCAGCCCCAGCATTTT. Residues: CASSRDGGGQPQHF.

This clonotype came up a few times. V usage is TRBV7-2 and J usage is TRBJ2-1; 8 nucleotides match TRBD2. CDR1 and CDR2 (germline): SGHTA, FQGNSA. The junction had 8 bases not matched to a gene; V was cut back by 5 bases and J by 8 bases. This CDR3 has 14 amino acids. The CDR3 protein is CASSLREGRDEQFF. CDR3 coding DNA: TGTGCCAGCAGCCTACGGGAGGGCCGCGATGAGCAGTTCTTC.

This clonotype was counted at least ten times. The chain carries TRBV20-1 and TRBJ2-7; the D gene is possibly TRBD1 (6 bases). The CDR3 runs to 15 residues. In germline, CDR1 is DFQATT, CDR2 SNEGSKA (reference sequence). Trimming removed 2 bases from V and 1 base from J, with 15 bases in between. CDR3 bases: TGCAGTGCTAGACTGTATGGACAGCGGTCCTACGAGCAGTACTTC. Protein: CSARLYGQRSYEQYF.

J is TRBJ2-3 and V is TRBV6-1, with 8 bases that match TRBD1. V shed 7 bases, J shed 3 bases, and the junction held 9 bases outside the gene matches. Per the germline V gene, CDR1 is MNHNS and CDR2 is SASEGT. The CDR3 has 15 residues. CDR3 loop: CASKPGGGGTDTQYF. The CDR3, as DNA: TGTGCCAGCAAACCAGGGGGCGGAGGTACAGATACGCAGTATTTT.

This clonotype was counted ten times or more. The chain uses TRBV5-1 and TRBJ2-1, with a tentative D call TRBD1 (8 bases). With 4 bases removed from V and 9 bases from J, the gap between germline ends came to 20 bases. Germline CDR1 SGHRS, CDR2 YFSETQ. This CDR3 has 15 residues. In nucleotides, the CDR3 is TGCGCCAGCAGCCCTATACAGAACAGGGGGGGTGAGCAGTTCTTC. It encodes CASSPIQNRGGEQFF.

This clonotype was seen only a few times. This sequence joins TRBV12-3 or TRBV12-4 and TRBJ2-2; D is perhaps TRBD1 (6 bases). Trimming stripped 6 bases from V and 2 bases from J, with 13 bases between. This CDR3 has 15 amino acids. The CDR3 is CASRTGTLNTGELFF. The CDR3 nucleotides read TGTGCCAGCAGAACCGGGACACTAAACACCGGGGAGCTGTTTTTT.

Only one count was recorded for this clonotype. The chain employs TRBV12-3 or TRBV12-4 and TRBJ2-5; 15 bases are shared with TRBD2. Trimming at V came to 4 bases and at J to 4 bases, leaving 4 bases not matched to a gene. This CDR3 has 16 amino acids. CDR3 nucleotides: TGTGCCAGCAGTTACACGGGACTAGCGGGAGGAGAGACCCAGTACTTC. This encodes CASSYTGLAGGETQYF.

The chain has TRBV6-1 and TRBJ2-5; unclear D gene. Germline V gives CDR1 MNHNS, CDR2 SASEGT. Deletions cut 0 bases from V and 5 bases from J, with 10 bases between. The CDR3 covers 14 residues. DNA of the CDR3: TGTGCCAGCAGTGAAGCACTTCTCGTGGAGACCCAGTACTTC. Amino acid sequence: CASSEALLVETQYF.

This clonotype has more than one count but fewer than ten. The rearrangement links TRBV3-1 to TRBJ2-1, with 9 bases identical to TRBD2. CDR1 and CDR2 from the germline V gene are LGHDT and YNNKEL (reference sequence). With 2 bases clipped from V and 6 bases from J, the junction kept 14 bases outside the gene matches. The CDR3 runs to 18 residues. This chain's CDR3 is CASSQRIRLGTSPNEQFF. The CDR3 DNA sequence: TGTGCCAGCAGCCAAAGGATCCGGCTGGGGACTAGCCCCAATGAGCAGTTCTTC.

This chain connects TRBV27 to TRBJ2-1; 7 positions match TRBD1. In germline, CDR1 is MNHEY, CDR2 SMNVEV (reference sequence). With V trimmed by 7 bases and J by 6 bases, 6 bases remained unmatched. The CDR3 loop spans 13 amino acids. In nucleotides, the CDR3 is TGTGCCAGCAAAGGGACAGCTACCAATGAGCAGTTCTTC. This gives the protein CASKGTATNEQFF.

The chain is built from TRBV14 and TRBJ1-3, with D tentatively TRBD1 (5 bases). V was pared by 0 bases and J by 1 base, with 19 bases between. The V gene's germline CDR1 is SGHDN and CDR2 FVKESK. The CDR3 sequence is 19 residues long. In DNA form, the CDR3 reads TGTGCCAGCAGCCAAGATCCCTCGTTCAGGGACGATTCTGGAAACACCATATATTTT. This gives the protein CASSQDPSFRDDSGNTIYF.

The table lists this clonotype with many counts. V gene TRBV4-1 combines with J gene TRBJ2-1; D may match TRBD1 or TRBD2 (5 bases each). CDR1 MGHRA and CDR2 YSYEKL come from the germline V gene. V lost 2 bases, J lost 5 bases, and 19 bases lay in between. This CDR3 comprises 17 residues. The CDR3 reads CASSQPLVGPTNNEQFF. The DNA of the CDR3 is TGCGCCAGCAGCCAACCCTTAGTGGGACCCACGAACAATGAGCAGTTCTTC.

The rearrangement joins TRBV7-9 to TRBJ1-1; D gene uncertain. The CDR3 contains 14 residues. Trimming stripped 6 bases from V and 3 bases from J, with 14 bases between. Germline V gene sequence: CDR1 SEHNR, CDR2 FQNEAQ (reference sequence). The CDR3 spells CASREIKGDTEAFF. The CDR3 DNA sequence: TGTGCCAGCAGGGAGATAAAGGGTGACACTGAAGCTTTCTTT.

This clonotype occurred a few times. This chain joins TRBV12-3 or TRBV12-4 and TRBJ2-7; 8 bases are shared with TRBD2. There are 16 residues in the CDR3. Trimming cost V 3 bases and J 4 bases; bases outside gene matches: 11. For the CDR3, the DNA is TGTGCCAGCAGTTTCGACCGAGCGGGAGTCGGTTACGAGCAGTACTTC. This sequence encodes CASSFDRAGVGYEQYF.

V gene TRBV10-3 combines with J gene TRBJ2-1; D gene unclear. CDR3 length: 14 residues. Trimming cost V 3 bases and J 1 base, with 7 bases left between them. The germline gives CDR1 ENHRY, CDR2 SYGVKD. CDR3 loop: CAISDEPSYNEQFF. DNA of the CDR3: TGTGCCATCAGTGACGAACCTTCCTACAATGAGCAGTTCTTC.

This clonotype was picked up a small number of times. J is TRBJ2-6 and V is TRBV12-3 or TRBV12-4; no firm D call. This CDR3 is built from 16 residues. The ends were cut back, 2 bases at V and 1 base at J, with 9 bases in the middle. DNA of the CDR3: TGTGCCAGCAGTTTAATGCGAACTTCTGGGGCCAACGTCCTGACTTTC. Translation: CASSLMRTSGANVLTF.

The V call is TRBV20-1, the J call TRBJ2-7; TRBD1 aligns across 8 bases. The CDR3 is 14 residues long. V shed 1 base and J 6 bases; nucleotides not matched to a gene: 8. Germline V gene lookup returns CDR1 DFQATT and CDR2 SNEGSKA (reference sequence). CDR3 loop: CSARGQGLGGEQYF. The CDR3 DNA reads TGCAGTGCTAGAGGACAGGGGCTAGGAGGCGAGCAGTACTTC.

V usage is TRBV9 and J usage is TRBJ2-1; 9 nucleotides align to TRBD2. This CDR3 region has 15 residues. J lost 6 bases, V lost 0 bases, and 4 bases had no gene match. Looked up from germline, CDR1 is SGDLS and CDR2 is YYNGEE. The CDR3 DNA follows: TGTGCCAGCAGCGTAGAGGGGACTAGCAGCAATGAGCAGTTCTTC. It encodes CASSVEGTSSNEQFF.

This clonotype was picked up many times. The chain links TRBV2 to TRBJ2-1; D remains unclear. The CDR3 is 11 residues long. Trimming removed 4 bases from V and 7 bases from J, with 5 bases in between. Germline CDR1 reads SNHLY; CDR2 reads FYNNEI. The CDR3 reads CASSARNEQFF. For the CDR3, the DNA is TGTGCCAGCAGTGCGAGGAATGAGCAGTTCTTC.

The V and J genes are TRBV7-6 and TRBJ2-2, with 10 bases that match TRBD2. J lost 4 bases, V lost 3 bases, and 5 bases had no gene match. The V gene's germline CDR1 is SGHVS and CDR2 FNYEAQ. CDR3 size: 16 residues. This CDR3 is CASSFGTSVGTGELFF. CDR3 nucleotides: TGTGCCAGCAGCTTCGGGACTAGCGTTGGCACCGGGGAGCTGTTTTTT.

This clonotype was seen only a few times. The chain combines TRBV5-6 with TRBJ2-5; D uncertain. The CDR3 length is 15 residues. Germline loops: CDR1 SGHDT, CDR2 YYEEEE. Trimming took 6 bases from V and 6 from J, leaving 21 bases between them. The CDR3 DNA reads TGTGCCAGCACTTCGCCCTTCTCAGGCGGACAGACCCAGTACTTC. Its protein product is CASTSPFSGGQTQYF.

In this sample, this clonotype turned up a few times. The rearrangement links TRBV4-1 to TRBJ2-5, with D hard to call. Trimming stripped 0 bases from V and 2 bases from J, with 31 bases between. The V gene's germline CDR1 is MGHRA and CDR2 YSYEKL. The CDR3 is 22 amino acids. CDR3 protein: CASSQDFLGWKSQIDKQETQYF. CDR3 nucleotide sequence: TGCGCCAGCAGCCAAGATTTTCTGGGTTGGAAATCCCAAATAGATAAACAAGAGACCCAGTACTTC.

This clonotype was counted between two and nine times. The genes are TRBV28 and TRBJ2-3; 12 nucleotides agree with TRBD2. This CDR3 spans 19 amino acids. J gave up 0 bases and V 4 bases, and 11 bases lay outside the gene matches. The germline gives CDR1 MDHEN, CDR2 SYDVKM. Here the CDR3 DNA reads TGTGCCAGCAGTTCTCCACTAGCGGGGGGCCTACCTAGCACAGATACGCAGTATTTT. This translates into CASSSPLAGGLPSTDTQYF.

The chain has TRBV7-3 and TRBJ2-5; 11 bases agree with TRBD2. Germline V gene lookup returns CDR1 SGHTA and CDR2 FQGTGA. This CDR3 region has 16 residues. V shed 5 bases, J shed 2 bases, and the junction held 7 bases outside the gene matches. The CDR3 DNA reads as TGTGCCAGCAGCCCCGGACTAGCGGGCTTTCAAGAGACCCAGTACTTC. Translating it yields CASSPGLAGFQETQYF.

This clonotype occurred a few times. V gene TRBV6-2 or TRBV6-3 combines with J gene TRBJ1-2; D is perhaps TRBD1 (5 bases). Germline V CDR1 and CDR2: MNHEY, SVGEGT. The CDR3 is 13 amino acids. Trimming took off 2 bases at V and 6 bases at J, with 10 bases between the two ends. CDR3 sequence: CASSYAGRDGYTF. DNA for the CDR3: TGTGCCAGCAGTTACGCAGGGAGGGATGGCTACACCTTC.

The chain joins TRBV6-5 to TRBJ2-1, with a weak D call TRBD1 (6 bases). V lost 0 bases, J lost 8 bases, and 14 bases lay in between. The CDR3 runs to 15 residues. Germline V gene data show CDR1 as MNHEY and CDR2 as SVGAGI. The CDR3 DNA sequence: TGTGCCAGCAGTTACTCCGGGAACAGGGTCGATGAGCAGTTCTTC. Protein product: CASSYSGNRVDEQFF.

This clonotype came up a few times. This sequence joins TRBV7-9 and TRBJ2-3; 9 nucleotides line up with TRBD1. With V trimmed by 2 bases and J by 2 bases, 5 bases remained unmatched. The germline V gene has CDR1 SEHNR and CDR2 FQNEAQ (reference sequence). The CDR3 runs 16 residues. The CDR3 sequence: CASSLSTGGSTDTQYF. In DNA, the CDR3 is TGTGCCAGCAGCTTATCCACAGGGGGCTCCACAGATACGCAGTATTTT.

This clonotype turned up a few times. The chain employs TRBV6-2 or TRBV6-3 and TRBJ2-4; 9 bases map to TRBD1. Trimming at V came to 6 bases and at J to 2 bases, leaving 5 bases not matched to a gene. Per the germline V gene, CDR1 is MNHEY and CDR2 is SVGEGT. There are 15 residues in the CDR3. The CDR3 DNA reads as TGTGCCAGCAGCGCGGACAGGGGTACCAAAAACATTCAGTACTTC. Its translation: CASSADRGTKNIQYF.